This entry lists 13 T cell receptor beta chains sequenced from one sample in a study of T cells in Graves' hyperthyroidism and ophthalmopathy. The investigators amplified TCR beta CDR3 regions from RNA transcripts. HTBI primers were employed in a first-round RT-PCR of the TCR CDR3. TCRdb ran MiXCR on the multiplex PCR reads and lists one entry per CDR3 protein. The sample consists of hundreds of thousands of distinct CDR3 sequences, about 17% of them appearing once. Sequencing used blood. These receptors all come from a woman in her fifties or sixties with Graves' hyperthyroidism that later progressed to Graves' ophthalmopathy.

This clonotype has only a few counts. The chain recombines TRBV7-3 with TRBJ2-2; a weak D match, TRBD1 (6 bases). The CDR3 is 14 amino acids. Germline CDR1 is SGHTA and CDR2 is FQGTGA. Trimming shortened V by 6 bases and J by 5 bases, and 13 bases separated the two germline ends. CDR3 in amino acids: CASSVDRQTGELFF. The CDR3 coding sequence is TGTGCCAGCAGTGTGGACAGACAAACCGGGGAGCTGTTTTTT. Drawing the rest from reference TRBV7-3 and TRBJ2-2, the complete variable domain is GAGVSQTPSNKVTEKGKYVELRCDPISGHTALYWYRQSLGQGPEFLIYFQGTGAADDSGLPNDRFFAVRPEGSVSTLKIQRTERGDSAVYLCASSVDRQTGELFFGEGSRLTVL.

The chain combines TRBV9 with TRBJ1-1, with D unresolved. The germline V gene has CDR1 SGDLS and CDR2 YYNGEE. This CDR3 contains 14 residues. V lost 0 bases and J lost 3, with 9 bases in between. CDR3 sequence (DNA): TGTGCCAGCAGCGTAGAATTAAGGGACACTGAAGCTTTCTTT. Protein product: CASSVELRDTEAFF.

This clonotype was seen more than once but under ten times. Here the CDR3 DNA reads TGTGCCAGCAGCTTAGACAGAGCTGCAACTAATGAAAAACTGTTTTTT. Translation gives CASSLDRAATNEKLFF. The chain combines TRBV7-9 with TRBJ1-4; D is unclear. This CDR3 has 16 residues. Germline-derived CDR1 and CDR2 are SEHNR and FQNEAQ (reference sequence). Trimming took off 1 base at V and 0 bases at J, with 9 bases between the two ends. Drawing the rest from reference TRBV7-9 and TRBJ1-4, the complete variable domain is DTGVSQNPRHKITKRGQNVTFRCDPISEHNRLYWYRQTLGQGPEFLTYFQNEAQLEKSRLLSDRFSAERPKGSFSTLEIQRTEQGDSAMYLCASSLDRAATNEKLFFGSGTQLSVL.

In this sample, this clonotype turned up many times. The rearrangement links TRBV30 to TRBJ2-1; D might be TRBD1 or TRBD2, each matching 5 bases. CDR1 is GTSNPN, CDR2 SVGIG, per germline (reference sequence). V was trimmed by 5 bases and J by 7 bases, leaving 6 bases between them. The CDR3 covers 10 residues. The CDR3 loop reads CAWGGNEQFF. In DNA, the CDR3 is TGTGCCTGGGGGGGTAATGAGCAGTTCTTC.

This clonotype was found many times. The chain couples TRBV7-2 to TRBJ1-1, with D unclear. The germline V gene encodes CDR1 SGHTA and CDR2 FQGNSA. This CDR3 region has 15 residues. V shed 0 bases and J shed 1 base, with 9 bases lying between them. The CDR3 protein is CASSLARAWNTEAFF. The DNA of the CDR3 is TGTGCCAGCAGCTTAGCCCGGGCATGGAACACTGAAGCTTTCTTT.

This clonotype was counted between two and nine times. The rearrangement links TRBV7-9 to TRBJ1-2, with TRBD1 identical over 9 bases. Germline-derived CDR1 and CDR2 are SEHNR and FQNEAQ (reference sequence). The length of the CDR3 is 15 residues. Germline trimming cut 5 bases from V and 4 bases from J; bases unmatched to any gene: 8. The CDR3 protein is CASSPRTGAGYGYTF. CDR3 coding DNA: TGTGCCAGCAGCCCCCGGACAGGGGCCGGCTATGGCTACACCTTC.

The J gene is TRBJ2-5, the V gene TRBV6-1, with 7 bases that match TRBD1. Germline V CDR1 and CDR2: MNHNS, SASEGT. Trimming at V came to 6 bases and at J to 3 bases, leaving 4 bases not matched to a gene. The CDR3 runs to 13 residues. The CDR3 DNA is TGTGCCAGCAGGAGGGGGCGCGAAGAGACCCAGTACTTC. This sequence encodes CASRRGREETQYF.

Many counts were recorded for this clonotype. J is TRBJ1-5 and V is TRBV12-3 or TRBV12-4; 8 bases align to TRBD1. This CDR3 is built from 17 residues. The junction had 16 bases not matched to a gene; V was cut back by 5 bases and J by 7 bases. Here the CDR3 reads CASSIVWTGRASQPQHF. The CDR3 DNA is TGTGCCAGCAGTATAGTCTGGACAGGGAGGGCCAGCCAGCCCCAGCATTTT.

CDR3 sequence reads: CASWDSLRRVTGELFF. CDR3 nucleotides: TGTGCCAGCTGGGACAGTTTGCGGCGCGTCACCGGGGAGCTGTTTTTT. This chain uses TRBV12-3 or TRBV12-4 with TRBJ2-2, with 7 positions matching TRBD1. The CDR3 loop spans 16 amino acids. Germline trimming cut 8 bases from V and 4 bases from J; bases unmatched to any gene: 13.

This clonotype appeared a few times. The chain carries TRBV9 and TRBJ1-4; no definite D call. The CDR3 covers 13 residues. Germline lookup yields CDR1 SGDLS and CDR2 YYNGEE. Trimming removed 0 bases from V and 8 bases from J, with 8 bases in between. CDR3 in amino acids: CASSVATEEKLFF. As DNA, the CDR3 is TGTGCCAGCAGCGTAGCGACGGAGGAAAAACTGTTTTTT.

This clonotype was detected only a few times. The chain links TRBV12-3 or TRBV12-4 to TRBJ2-1; D is possibly TRBD2 (7 bases). The CDR3 runs 15 residues. V lost 3 bases and J lost 15, with 24 bases in between. In DNA, the CDR3 is TGTGCCAGCAGTTTGTTGTCGGGGGGCCCCCCCGAAGGGTTCTTC. It yields the protein CASSLLSGGPPEGFF.

This clonotype was detected only a few times. The chain links TRBV13 to TRBJ2-1, with TRBD2 identical over 7 bases. CDR3 length: 14 residues. The junction had 4 bases not matched to a gene; V was cut back by 1 base and J by 7 bases. CDR1 and CDR2 from the germline V gene are PRHDT and FYEKMQ (reference sequence). The CDR3 spells CASSLELAPNEQFF. For the CDR3, the DNA is TGTGCCAGCAGCTTAGAACTAGCGCCTAATGAGCAGTTCTTC.

The chain carries TRBV6-1 and TRBJ1-4, with unresolved D. Germline loops: CDR1 MNHNS, CDR2 SASEGT. Trimming stripped 5 bases from V and 6 bases from J, with 13 bases between. This CDR3 has 14 residues. CDR3 in DNA: TGTGCCAGCAGTTCACCCCCGGAGCATGAAAAACTGTTTTTT. Translating gives CASSSPPEHEKLFF.